This is a list of T cell receptor beta chains from one sample in a study of cytomegalovirus exposure and HLA in healthy donors. Sequencing was performed with immunoSEQ multiplex PCR; in TCRdb, only in-frame clones are kept and a portion is missing. Of around 120,000 clones listed, approximately 80% are singletons. Material for sequencing was PBMCs. Source of these receptors: a middle-aged man in good health and CMV-seronegative. The CDR3 runs from the conserved cysteine through the conserved F or W. Fields, in order: V gene, CDR3 protein.

>TRBV7-2
CASNPGVTEYNEQFF
>TRBV7-8
CASSIRTSGGETQYF
>TRBV25-1
CASSPVNRNTEAFF
>TRBV6-5
CASSLLSGGYNEQFF
>TRBV29-1
CSVETTGAGETQYF
>TRBV7-9
CASSLEAGYNTEAFF
>TRBV28
CASRTSGSAGNTIYF
>TRBV4-3
CASSPTSGVVPWDEQFF
>TRBV29-1
CSVTDRGHEQYF
>TRBV19
CASSIPGTVGDEQFF
>TRBV7-9
CASSLDISGRSQETQYF
>TRBV28
CASSPPTGLVFGYTF
>TRBV29-1
CSVAQGAGVGPQHF
>TRBV19
CASSLGTGVSGNTIYF
>TRBV10-3
CAISESTGGFAEAFF
>TRBV9
CASSVGTSGKLSYEQYF
>TRBV6-6
CASSYSGGDQPQHF
>TRBV4-3
CASSQARQSEQYF
>TRBV6-5
CASSYRGRGKTDTQYF
>TRBV6-1
CASRRDSAKNIQYF
>TRBV7-2
CASSLARQFHGYTF
>TRBV29-1
CSAEGHSLNTGELFF
>TRBV19
CASSIGSQGLNQPQHF
>TRBV30
CAWRGWGGEQYF
>TRBV7-9
CASSRRGEDTEAFF
>TRBV7-9
CASSLEEGNQPQHF
>TRBV5-1
CASSLLGQGPYEQYF
>TRBV30
CALSSISGNTIYF